What follows are 17 T cell receptor beta chains derived from one specimen sequenced in a study of T-cell memory formation after mild COVID-19. One entry per CDR3 protein results from TCRdb running MiXCR on the 5' RACE reads. The repertoire includes 300,000 to 400,000 distinct CDR3 sequences, about 15% of them detected once, and 20% to 25% sits in the top ten. The sequenced material came from PBMCs or a T cell subset sorted from them (not recorded which). The receptor source for this set is a young man who had mild COVID-19 (a few samples of this study predate the infection). Cell type and time point are not known.

This clonotype was detected ten times or more. This chain links TRBV7-9 with TRBJ2-3; D is tentatively TRBD1 or TRBD2 (5 bases each). Looked up from germline, CDR1 is SEHNR and CDR2 is FQNEAQ (reference sequence). The V end was cut by 5 bases, the J end by 2 bases, with 11 bases between. The CDR3 has 14 residues. The CDR3 nucleotides are TGTGCCAGCAGCCCTGGGACGTTCACAGATACGCAGTATTTT. Translated: CASSPGTFTDTQYF.

J is TRBJ1-1 and V is TRBV7-2; no reliable D call. Trimming took off 5 bases at V and 1 base at J, with 8 bases between the two ends. Germline V gene sequence: CDR1 SGHTA, CDR2 FQGNSA. The CDR3 is made up of 13 amino acids. The CDR3 here is CASSPVRNTEAFF. The CDR3 DNA is TGTGCCAGCAGCCCGGTTCGGAACACTGAAGCTTTCTTT. The whole variable domain, remainder taken from reference TRBV7-2 and TRBJ1-1, is GAGVSQSPSNKVTEKGKDVELRCDPISGHTALYWYRQSLGQGLEFLIYFQGNSAPDKSGLPSDRFSAERTGGSVSTLTIQRTQQEDSAVYLCASSPVRNTEAFFGQGTRLTVV.

V is TRBV4-3 and J is TRBJ2-2, with a possible D match to TRBD2 (6 bases). V lost 2 bases and J 5 bases, leaving 12 bases between the germline ends. The germline gives CDR1 LGHNA, CDR2 YSLEER. This CDR3 contains 15 residues. DNA of the CDR3: TGCGCCAGCAGCCAAAATTCGGGGGAAACCGGGGAGCTGTTTTTT. It specifies CASSQNSGETGELFF.

This clonotype was counted between two and nine times. The chain carries TRBV6-2 or TRBV6-3 and TRBJ2-7; D remains unclear. V shed 2 bases and J shed 2 bases, with 19 bases lying between them. The CDR3 is 17 amino acids. The germline CDR1 and CDR2 sequences are MNHEY and SVGEGT. This chain's CDR3 is CASSYRPTFGPAYEQYF. In DNA form, the CDR3 reads TGTGCCAGCAGTTACCGGCCCACGTTCGGGCCAGCCTACGAGCAGTACTTC.

The chain recombines TRBV20-1 with TRBJ2-3; tentatively, D is TRBD2 (6 bases). This CDR3 is built from 13 residues. CDR1 and CDR2 from the germline V gene are DFQATT and SNEGSKA (reference sequence). V lost 6 bases and J lost 2, with 12 bases in between. The CDR3 DNA is TGCAGTGCAACTGGGACTCTCACAGATACGCAGTATTTT. The encoded protein is CSATGTLTDTQYF.

There are a few counts of this clonotype. V and J are TRBV19 and TRBJ1-2, with D uncertain. The germline V gene encodes CDR1 LNHDA and CDR2 SQIVND (reference sequence). The V end lost 3 bases, the J end lost 4 bases, and 18 bases lay between the germline ends. The CDR3 length is 16 residues. In nucleotides, the CDR3 is TGTGCCAGTAGTATCGGGGATGGCCCTCCGTTCTATGGCTACACCTTC. Its translation: CASSIGDGPPFYGYTF.

The chain uses TRBV4-2 and TRBJ2-1; no clear D. With 4 bases removed from V and 10 bases from J, the gap between germline ends came to 17 bases. The CDR3 loop spans 14 amino acids. Germline V lookup: CDR1 LGHNA, CDR2 YNFKEQ. CDR3: CASSRPGSPVEQFF. The CDR3 nucleotides are TGTGCCAGCAGCCGCCCAGGATCGCCGGTCGAGCAGTTCTTC.

This clonotype was counted between two and nine times. The chain carries TRBV7-2 and TRBJ1-4; D uncertain. This CDR3 contains 16 residues. V shed 1 base and J shed 1 base, with 10 bases lying between them. CDR1 and CDR2 from the germline V gene are SGHTA and FQGNSA. Here the CDR3 DNA reads TGTGCCAGCAGCTTAGAATCGATTTTAACTAATGAAAAACTGTTTTTT. Its protein product is CASSLESILTNEKLFF. Complete variable domain (other parts from reference TRBV7-2 and TRBJ1-4): GAGVSQSPSNKVTEKGKDVELRCDPISGHTALYWYRQSLGQGLEFLIYFQGNSAPDKSGLPSDRFSAERTGGSVSTLTIQRTQQEDSAVYLCASSLESILTNEKLFFGSGTQLSVL.

This clonotype has only a few counts. This rearrangement joins TRBV7-2 to TRBJ1-6; 9 positions agree with TRBD1. The length of the CDR3 is 15 residues. Losses at the gene ends were 3 bases for V and 10 bases for J; bases not matched to a gene: 7. The germline gives CDR1 SGHTA, CDR2 FQGNSA. CDR3 in DNA: TGTGCCAGCAGCTTGACGGGACAGGGAAGCTCACCCCTCCACTTT. It encodes CASSLTGQGSSPLHF. Drawing the rest from reference TRBV7-2 and TRBJ1-6, the complete variable domain is GAGVSQSPSNKVTEKGKDVELRCDPISGHTALYWYRQSLGQGLEFLIYFQGNSAPDKSGLPSDRFSAERTGGSVSTLTIQRTQQEDSAVYLCASSLTGQGSSPLHFGNGTRLTVT.

This chain connects TRBV5-4 to TRBJ2-5, with D perhaps TRBD1 or TRBD2 (5 bases each). Germline CDR1 SGHNT, CDR2 YYREEE (reference sequence). Trimming left V 7 bases short and J 5 bases short, with 15 bases between. The CDR3 runs to 13 residues. The DNA of the CDR3 is TGTGCCAGCTCCCCTTCCAGGGACGAGACCCAGTACTTC. Protein sequence: CASSPSRDETQYF.

This clonotype turned up a few times. This rearrangement joins TRBV7-9 to TRBJ1-5; possibly TRBD1 for D (6 bases). CDR1 is SEHNR, CDR2 FQNEAQ, per germline (reference sequence). V shed 6 bases and J shed 3 bases, with 12 bases lying between them. This CDR3 contains 14 residues. CDR3 protein: CASSEQGHNQPQHF. The CDR3 DNA is TGTGCCAGCAGTGAACAGGGACACAATCAGCCCCAGCATTTT.

This clonotype was found many times. The chain is built from TRBV7-9 and TRBJ2-5; 9 bases match TRBD1. J was trimmed by 4 bases and V by 8 bases; bases with no gene match: 11. CDR1 and CDR2 from the germline V gene are SEHNR and FQNEAQ (reference sequence). The CDR3 has 15 residues. The CDR3 is CASGSNRGRGETQYF. The CDR3 DNA reads as TGTGCCAGCGGATCAAACAGGGGGCGCGGAGAGACCCAGTACTTC.

This clonotype was seen a handful of times. Written as DNA, the CDR3 is TGTGCCAGCAGCTTGGGGGGAGGAGGTGAGCAGTTCTTC. This codes for CASSLGGGGEQFF. The chain carries TRBV7-6 and TRBJ2-1, with a tentative D call TRBD2 (6 bases). V dropped 3 bases and J dropped 9 bases, with 12 bases sitting between them. Looked up from germline, CDR1 is SGHVS and CDR2 is FNYEAQ. This CDR3 is built from 13 residues.

This clonotype showed up just once. This rearrangement joins TRBV29-1 to TRBJ1-6, with D perhaps matching TRBD1 (6 bases). Germline assignment: CDR1 SQVTM and CDR2 ANQGSEA. The CDR3 sequence is 12 residues long. Between the trimmed V and J ends, which lost 7 bases and 6 bases, there was a span of 10 bases. In DNA form, the CDR3 reads TGCAGCGCCCGGACAGCTAATTCACCCCTCCACTTT. Translated: CSARTANSPLHF.

V gene TRBV10-3 combines with J gene TRBJ1-1, with a tentative D call TRBD1 (6 bases). This CDR3 spans 13 amino acids. The germline V and J ends were trimmed by 6 bases and 1 base, with 9 bases remaining between them. Germline CDR1 is ENHRY and CDR2 is SYGVKD. DNA for the CDR3: TGTGCCATCAGCGGACAGAAGAACACTGAAGCTTTCTTT. Amino acids: CAISGQKNTEAFF.

The rearrangement joins TRBV6-2 or TRBV6-3 to TRBJ2-7, with D possibly matching TRBD2 (5 bases). With 4 bases removed from V and 5 bases from J, the gap between germline ends came to 12 bases. The CDR3 sequence is 13 residues long. In germline, CDR1 is MNHEY, CDR2 SVGEGT. In DNA form, the CDR3 reads TGTGCCAGCAGTTCCGTAGTGAGGGACGAGCAGTACTTC. It translates to CASSSVVRDEQYF.

There are a few counts of this clonotype. The chain joins TRBV7-9 to TRBJ2-3; D is ambiguous. CDR3 length equals 12 residues. CDR1 is SEHNR, CDR2 FQNEAQ, per germline (reference sequence). Deletions cut 5 bases from V and 7 bases from J, with 10 bases between. CDR3 coding DNA: TGTGCCAGCAGCCGCGAAACTAATACGCAGTATTTT. This encodes CASSRETNTQYF.